This record covers a single T cell receptor (beta chain). The sample originates from a study of ipilimumab plus nivolumab after autologous stem cell transplantation. Study in general: DLBCL patients had primary refractory or relapsed disease.

Assay: immunoSEQ multiplex PCR; the TCRdb copy retains only in-frame clones and omits some. Of 22,000 or so clones in the sample, less than 85% were seen once. The germline CDR1 and CDR2 sequences are SGHNT and YYREEE (reference sequence). Trimming removed 3 bases at V and 9 bases at J, with 19 bases between. The length of the CDR3 is 16 residues. Sequences were derived from PBMCs, sampled in a trial of ipilimumab plus nivolumab as post-transplant consolidation. The TCR originated in a male donor with diffuse large B-cell lymphoma. V and J are TRBV5-4 and TRBJ1-6; D perhaps matches TRBD1 (5 bases). This chain's CDR3 is CASSSYDRNKRSPLHF. CDR3 bases: TGTGCCAGCAGCTCCTACGACAGAAACAAACGTTCACCCCTCCACTTT.